This T cell receptor (beta chain) was sequenced during a study of OX40 agonist ivuxolimab in advanced cancers. Looking at the study overall: Every 2 weeks, patients received ivuxolimab intravenously, dosed at 0.01 to 10 mg/kg. Patients assigned to dose escalation were diagnosed with hepatocellular carcinoma, melanoma, renal cell or head and neck cancer.

CDR1 is PRHDT and CDR2 is FYEKMQ in the germline V gene (reference sequence). The CDR3 has 13 amino acids. The V end was cut by 0 bases, the J end by 10 bases, with 13 bases between. Using immunoSEQ multiplex PCR, the repertoire was profiled, and TCRdb retains in-frame clones only, with some absent. There are over 20,000 clones in the sample; almost 85% occur only once, and 30% to 40% lies in the top ten. The chain joins TRBV13 to TRBJ2-7; the D gene is possibly TRBD2 (6 bases). This sequence originates from an adult with an advanced solid tumor such as melanoma, head and neck, liver or kidney cancer. Material: CD4+ or CD8+ T cells sorted from blood, obtained in a trial of the OX40 agonist ivuxolimab. Here the CDR3 reads CASSLGLTGEQYF. The CDR3 DNA reads as TGTGCCAGCAGCTTAGGCCTAACGGGGGAACAGTACTTC.